The clone carrying this T cell receptor (beta chain) showed up just once. Its antigen is undetermined. This record comes from a study of T-cell reconstitution after alpha-beta-depleted transplantation in children. Study results and caveats: T cells produced anew were the main source of T-cell counts and diversity one year after transplant. For some patients, TCRbeta diversity was high at day 60 because of recipient T cells and thymic progenitors that survived. Several hundred expanded graft clones reportedly gave rise to the alpha-beta T cells present about two months after transplant.

Between the trimmed V and J ends, which lost 3 bases and 0 bases, there was a span of 10 bases. The CDR3 runs to 15 residues. Germline V CDR1 and CDR2: SGHNT, YYREEE (reference sequence). Unique molecular identifiers were incorporated during preparation of the TCRbeta library. TCRdb processed the PCR reads anew with MiXCR; each CDR3 protein has one entry. The repertoire holds over 400,000 distinct CDR3 sequences, with approximately 41% as singletons. This chain joins TRBV5-4 and TRBJ2-1; no clear D gene. The sequence was collected from a girl aged 2-9 years with aplastic anemia, due to receive a stem cell transplant. Sequences were derived from PBMCs, sampled before TCRalphabeta/CD19-depleted stem cell transplant. The CDR3 spells CASSSPEYSYNEQFF. The CDR3, as DNA: TGTGCCAGCAGCTCTCCGGAGTACTCCTACAATGAGCAGTTCTTC.